The rows below give T cell receptor beta chains drawn from one sample of a study of post-analysis software for immune sequencing data. TCRdb passed the PCR reads through MiXCR, listing each CDR3 protein once. The repertoire includes about 540,000 distinct CDR3 sequences, less than 40% of them detected once, and approximately 5.4% sits in the top ten. Source material: blood. Receptors were obtained from a girl aged 2-17 years with multiple sclerosis. The CDR3 runs from the conserved cysteine through the conserved F or W. A D gene is named only where the DNA matches it firmly. Only some rows state a clone size, as once, few, many or a class for expanded clones.

length	V	size	J	D	CDR3	DNA
13	TRBV7-3	NA	TRBJ2-1	NA	CASSKGGSGEQFF	TGTGCCAGCAGCAAAGGGGGGTCCGGGGAGCAGTTCTTC
13	TRBV9	NA	TRBJ2-3	NA	CASSPGSLVGQYF	TGTGCCAGCAGCCCAGGTAGTCTAGTTGGGCAGTATTTT
14	TRBV5-1	NA	TRBJ1-2	NA	CASSSVRGRAAYTF	TGCGCCAGCAGCTCCGTGAGAGGCAGGGCTGCCTACACCTTC
14	TRBV5-1	NA	TRBJ2-5	NA	CASSLDVSQETQYF	TGCGCCAGCAGCTTGGATGTTAGCCAAGAGACCCAGTACTTC
14	TRBV9	many	TRBJ2-7	NA	CASSPRQSSYEQYF	TGTGCCAGCAGCCCTCGACAGTCCTCCTACGAGCAGTACTTC
13	TRBV20-1	NA	TRBJ1-1	NA	CSAIRGGSTEAFF	TGCAGCGCGATCCGGGGCGGATCGACTGAAGCTTTCTTT
17	TRBV20-1	few	TRBJ2-1	NA	CSARDLGRGPLYNEQFF	TGCAGTGCTAGAGATCTCGGGCGGGGGCCACTGTACAATGAGCAGTTCTTC
12	TRBV20-1	NA	TRBJ2-3	TRBD2	CSASGGGDTQYF	TGCAGTGCCAGCGGGGGCGGAGATACGCAGTATTTT
16	TRBV5-1	NA	TRBJ2-1	TRBD2	CASSLHVGTSLNEQFF	TGCGCCAGCAGCTTGCATGTCGGGACTAGCCTCAATGAGCAGTTCTTC
12	TRBV20-1	few	TRBJ1-2	NA	CSAGREHYGYTF	TGCAGTGCTGGGAGGGAGCACTATGGCTACACCTTC
15	TRBV9	NA	TRBJ2-1	TRBD2	CASSYGLANYNEQFF	TGTGCCAGCAGCTACGGACTAGCGAACTACAATGAGCAGTTCTTC
11	TRBV20-1	NA	TRBJ2-1	NA	CSASLVGEQFF	TGCAGTGCTAGTCTAGTGGGCGAGCAGTTCTTC
15	TRBV5-6	NA	TRBJ1-1	TRBD1	CASSLTDRANTEAFF	TGTGCCAGCAGCTTGACTGACAGGGCGAACACTGAAGCTTTCTTT
13	TRBV20-1	few	TRBJ1-1	NA	CSAAQGGNTEAFF	TGCAGTGCTGCTCAGGGTGGGAACACTGAAGCTTTCTTT
12	TRBV20-1	few	TRBJ2-3	TRBD2	CSALLAGVIQYF	TGCAGTGCCCTATTAGCGGGGGTAATACAGTATTTT
13	TRBV29-1	NA	TRBJ1-1	NA	CSVARWGSTEAFF	TGCAGCGTTGCCAGGTGGGGGTCCACTGAAGCTTTCTTT
14	TRBV7-7	few	TRBJ2-2	NA	CASSPGAGTGELFF	TGTGCCAGCAGCCCAGGGGCTGGCACCGGGGAGCTGTTTTTT
17	TRBV6-6	few	TRBJ2-5	NA	CASSYSGAWGAQETQYF	TGTGCCAGCAGTTACTCCGGGGCATGGGGGGCGCAAGAGACCCAGTACTTC
12	TRBV20-1	few	TRBJ2-3	NA	CSAPTTWDTQYF	TGCAGTGCCCCGACGACTTGGGATACGCAGTATTTT
14	TRBV7-8	NA	TRBJ1-1	NA	CASSFGDRYTEAFF	TGTGCCAGCAGCTTCGGAGATCGGTACACTGAAGCTTTCTTT
18	TRBV7-6	few	TRBJ2-7	NA	CASSLGAGLGLFQEAQYF	TGTGCCAGCAGCTTAGGGGCTGGACTTGGCTTATTCCAAGAGGCCCAGTACTTC
14	TRBV15	few	TRBJ2-7	NA	CATSRDLQTYEQYF	TGTGCCACCAGCAGAGATCTACAGACCTACGAGCAGTACTTC
16	TRBV5-4	NA	TRBJ1-2	TRBD1	CASSLGTGGSVFGYTF	TGTGCCAGCAGCTTGGGGACAGGGGGCTCGGTCTTTGGCTACACCTTC
14	TRBV6-1	NA	TRBJ2-5	TRBD1	CASSSTDRVSEQYF	TGTGCCAGCAGCTCTACGGACAGGGTGTCTGAGCAGTACTTC
14	TRBV6-5	NA	TRBJ2-7	NA	CASSYSANSYEQYF	TGTGCCAGCAGTTACTCGGCCAACTCCTACGAGCAGTACTTC
16	TRBV6-5	few	TRBJ2-7	TRBD2	CASSVGPSGFHYEQYF	TGTGCCAGCAGCGTCGGTCCTAGCGGATTTCATTACGAGCAGTACTTC
14	TRBV10-3	NA	TRBJ2-7	TRBD2	CAISERLAGGEQYF	TGTGCCATCAGCGAACGACTAGCGGGGGGCGAGCAGTACTTC
13	TRBV6-2/TRBV6-3	NA	TRBJ1-1	NA	CASSYSVDTEAFF	TGTGCCAGCAGTTACTCAGTTGATACTGAAGCTTTCTTT
15	TRBV20-1	NA	TRBJ2-1	NA	CSARKVFSSYNEQFF	TGCAGTGCTAGGAAGGTCTTTTCCTCCTACAATGAGCAGTTCTTC
14	TRBV5-5	NA	TRBJ2-5	NA	CASSLVRSQETQYF	TGTGCCAGTAGCTTGGTTAGATCCCAAGAGACCCAGTACTTC
19	TRBV5-1	NA	TRBJ2-1	TRBD2	CASSQSRTSGGAAGNEQFF	TGCGCCAGCAGCCAAAGTCGGACTAGCGGGGGGGCTGCAGGAAATGAGCAGTTCTTC
15	TRBV10-3	NA	TRBJ2-7	NA	CAISEGASLHYEQYF	TGTGCCATCAGTGAGGGGGCTAGCCTCCACTACGAGCAGTACTTC
14	TRBV6-5	many	TRBJ2-1	NA	CASSYYPGYNEQFF	TGTGCCAGCAGTTATTATCCAGGTTACAATGAGCAGTTCTTC
14	TRBV4-1	NA	TRBJ2-1	TRBD2	CASSQKLAVHEQFF	TGCGCCAGCAGCCAAAAACTAGCGGTGCATGAGCAGTTCTTC
13	TRBV12-3/TRBV12-4	few	TRBJ2-5	NA	CASTPDGQETQYF	TGTGCCAGCACTCCGGACGGCCAAGAGACCCAGTACTTC
15	TRBV20-1	NA	TRBJ2-1	NA	CSARWGLPTPREQFF	TGCAGTGCTAGATGGGGTCTTCCAACCCCACGGGAGCAGTTCTTC
13	TRBV6-5	NA	TRBJ2-5	NA	CAVNGGGGETQYF	TGTGCCGTTAATGGAGGGGGAGGAGAGACCCAGTACTTC
14	TRBV29-1	few	TRBJ1-5	NA	CSVEDPGAGQPQHF	TGCAGCGTTGAAGATCCAGGGGCTGGACAGCCCCAGCATTTT
14	TRBV5-1	few	TRBJ1-4	TRBD1	CASSLGQGREKRFF	TGCGCCAGCAGCTTGGGACAGGGTCGCGAAAAACGGTTTTTT
15	TRBV24-1	NA	TRBJ2-2	TRBD2	CAASGGRVNAGELFF	TGTGCCGCCAGCGGGGGCAGGGTGAACGCCGGGGAGCTGTTTTTT
13	TRBV5-1	many	TRBJ2-7	NA	CASSLAGSYEQYF	TGTGCCAGCAGCTTGGCGGGGTCCTACGAGCAGTACTTC
13	TRBV6-4	many	TRBJ2-1	NA	CASSDRTNNEQFF	TGTGCCAGCAGTGACCGGACGAACAATGAGCAGTTCTTC
15	TRBV9	few	TRBJ1-2	NA	CASSVTGGGDYGYTF	TGTGCCAGCAGCGTAACAGGCGGCGGGGACTATGGCTACACCTTC
18	TRBV5-1	NA	TRBJ2-1	TRBD2	CASSSYHFLKAGVFEQFF	TGCGCCAGCAGCTCCTACCACTTCCTTAAAGCGGGAGTATTTGAGCAGTTCTTC
15	TRBV4-1	NA	TRBJ1-5	NA	CASSQELYSNQPQHF	TGCGCCAGCAGCCAAGAACTCTATAGCAATCAGCCCCAGCATTTT
15	TRBV6-2/TRBV6-3	NA	TRBJ2-5	TRBD1	CASSTHLDRGETQYF	TGTGCCAGCAGTACTCACCTGGACAGGGGAGAGACCCAGTACTTC
14	TRBV6-5	NA	TRBJ1-6	TRBD1	CASRGQGSRSPPHF	TGTGCCAGCAGAGGACAGGGGTCGCGATCACCTCCCCACTTT
13	TRBV29-1	NA	TRBJ1-4	NA	CSVEWAVEGKLFF	TGCAGCGTTGAATGGGCGGTGGAGGGAAAACTGTTTTTT
14	TRBV12-3/TRBV12-4	few	TRBJ2-3	NA	CASSWGTAADTQYF	TGTGCCAGCAGTTGGGGGACCGCAGCAGATACGCAGTATTTT
13	TRBV20-1	few	TRBJ1-6	NA	CSFGQGGNSPLHF	TGCAGTTTCGGGCAGGGAGGGAATTCACCCCTCCACTTT
17	TRBV7-8	NA	TRBJ2-3	NA	CASSRHRPWLANGTQYF	TGTGCCAGCAGCCGACATCGCCCGTGGCTAGCAAATGGTACGCAGTATTTT
15	TRBV7-9	NA	TRBJ2-6	NA	CATGTSETGANVLTF	TGTGCCACCGGAACGTCAGAGACTGGGGCCAACGTCCTGACTTTC
13	TRBV5-1	few	TRBJ1-2	NA	CASSAMGNYGYTF	TGCGCCAGCAGCGCGATGGGTAACTATGGCTACACCTTC
16	TRBV27	few	TRBJ2-5	TRBD2	CASSSKPGLAVETQYF	TGTGCCAGCAGTTCCAAACCCGGACTAGCGGTAGAGACCCAGTACTTC
14	TRBV20-1	few	TRBJ2-7	TRBD2	CSARDDSGAAEQYF	TGCAGTGCTAGAGATGATAGCGGGGCTGCCGAGCAGTACTTC
15	TRBV7-2	NA	TRBJ2-2	NA	CASSLRRHGNGELFF	TGTGCCAGCAGCTTAAGGCGACACGGGAACGGGGAGCTGTTTTTT
13	TRBV29-1	few	TRBJ2-1	NA	CSVEVWTNNEQFF	TGCAGCGTTGAAGTTTGGACAAACAATGAGCAGTTCTTC
13	TRBV20-1	few	TRBJ1-4	TRBD1	CSARTGSSEKLFF	TGCAGTGCTAGGACAGGGTCGAGTGAAAAACTGTTTTTT